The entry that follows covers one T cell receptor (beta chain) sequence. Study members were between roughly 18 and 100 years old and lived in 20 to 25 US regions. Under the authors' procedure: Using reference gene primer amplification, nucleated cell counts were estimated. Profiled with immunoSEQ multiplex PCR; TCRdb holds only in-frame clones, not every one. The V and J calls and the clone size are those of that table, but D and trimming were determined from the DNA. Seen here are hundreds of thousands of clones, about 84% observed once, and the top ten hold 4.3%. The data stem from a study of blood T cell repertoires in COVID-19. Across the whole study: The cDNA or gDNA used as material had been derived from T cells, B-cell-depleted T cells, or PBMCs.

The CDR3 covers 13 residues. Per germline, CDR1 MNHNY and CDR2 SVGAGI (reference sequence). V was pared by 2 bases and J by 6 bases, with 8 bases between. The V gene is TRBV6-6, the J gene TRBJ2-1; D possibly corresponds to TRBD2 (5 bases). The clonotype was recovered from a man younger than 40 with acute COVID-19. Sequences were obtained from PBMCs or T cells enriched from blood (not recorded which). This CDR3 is CASSYEGFNEQFF. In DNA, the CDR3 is TGTGCCAGCAGTTACGAGGGTTTCAATGAGCAGTTCTTC.